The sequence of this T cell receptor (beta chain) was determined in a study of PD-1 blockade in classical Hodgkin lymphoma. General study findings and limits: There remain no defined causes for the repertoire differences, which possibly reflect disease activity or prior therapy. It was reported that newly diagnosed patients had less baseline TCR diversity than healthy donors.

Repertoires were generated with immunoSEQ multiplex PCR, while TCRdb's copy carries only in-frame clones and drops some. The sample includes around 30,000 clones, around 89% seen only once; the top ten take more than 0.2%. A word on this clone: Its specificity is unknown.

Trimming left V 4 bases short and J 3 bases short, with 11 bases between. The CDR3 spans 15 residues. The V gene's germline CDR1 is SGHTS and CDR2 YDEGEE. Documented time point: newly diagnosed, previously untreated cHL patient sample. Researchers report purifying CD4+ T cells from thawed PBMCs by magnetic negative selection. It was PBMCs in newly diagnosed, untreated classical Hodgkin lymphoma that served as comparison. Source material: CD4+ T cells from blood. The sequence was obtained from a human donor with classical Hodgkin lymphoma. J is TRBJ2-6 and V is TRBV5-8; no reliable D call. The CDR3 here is CASSQLLGGANVLTF. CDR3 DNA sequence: TGTGCCAGCAGCCAGCTCCTAGGTGGGGCCAACGTCCTGACTTTC.